The rows below give T cell receptor beta chains drawn from one sample of a study of T-cell memory formation after mild COVID-19. Using its own MiXCR run on the 5' RACE reads, TCRdb lists one record per CDR3 protein. The sample lists roughly 400,000 distinct CDR3 sequences, about 24% occurring once. Sequencing was done on a sample of PBMCs or a T cell subset sorted from them (not recorded which). All receptors derive from an adult woman who had mild COVID-19 (a few samples of this study predate the infection). Cell type and time point are not known. Both conserved end residues are part of each CDR3. D genes are given only for firm matches. Clone size is stated in some rows and not others, as once, few, many or a class when expanded.

TRBV29-1	TRBJ1-5	TRBD1	many	TGCAGCGTTGGACAGGGGGACCAGCCCCAGCATTTT	CSVGQGDQPQHF
TRBV27	TRBJ1-5	NA	NA	TGTGCCAGCAGTTTAAGGACAGCCGATCAGCCCCAGCATTTT	CASSLRTADQPQHF
TRBV18	TRBJ2-1	TRBD2	NA	TGTGCCAGCTCAGAATCCGGGACTAGTAGGGACAATGAGCAGTTCTTC	CASSESGTSRDNEQFF
TRBV11-2	TRBJ1-1	NA	few	TGTGCCAGCAGCTTAGGGGCCGGGCGGGAAGCTTTCTTT	CASSLGAGREAFF
TRBV5-1	TRBJ1-4	NA	NA	TGCGCCAGCAGCACGCAGGGGAGAGGAGAAAAACTGTTTTTT	CASSTQGRGEKLFF
TRBV7-3	TRBJ2-1	NA	few	TGTGCCAGCAGCTTAGACGGAAAGCGGGATGAGCAGTTCTTC	CASSLDGKRDEQFF
TRBV20-1	TRBJ2-3	NA	few	TGCAGTGCTAGAGATCAGTTAGATCCCACAGATACGCAGTATTTT	CSARDQLDPTDTQYF
TRBV29-1	TRBJ1-1	TRBD1	few	TGCAGCGTTGACTGGACTAAAGGCCAGGGGGCTAACGAAGCTTTCTTT	CSVDWTKGQGANEAFF
TRBV4-2	TRBJ2-1	TRBD2	few	TGTGCCAGCAGCCGCGGGACTAGCGGGGATAGCTCCTACAATGAGCAGTTCTTC	CASSRGTSGDSSYNEQFF
TRBV3-1	TRBJ2-2	NA	many	TGTGCCAGCAGCTTTCGCAGGGGCAACACCGGGGAGCTGTTTTTT	CASSFRRGNTGELFF
TRBV19	TRBJ1-5	TRBD1	NA	TGTGCCAGTAGTATTAGCAGGGGGCGCCTCAGCAATCAGCCCCAGCATTTT	CASSISRGRLSNQPQHF
TRBV30	TRBJ2-7	NA	few	TGTGCCTGGAGTGGTCGACTAGTCCTCGAGCAGTACTTC	CAWSGRLVLEQYF